The 29 T cell receptor beta chains given below trace back to one sample, sequenced in a study of metastatic and nonmetastatic thyroid tumors. Until they underwent thyroid surgery, no patient had received any treatment. TCRdb reanalyzed the PCR reads via MiXCR. Found here are some 30,000 clones, 30% of them singletons; the top ten hold approximately 30%. The specimen was blood. Every receptor here comes from a female donor with papillary thyroid cancer or a benign thyroid nodule (not recorded which). Some clones in this sample may be carry-over from other donors' samples.

Of note for this clone: Relative to the germline gene, one junction end is altered; a read error may explain this. The genes are TRBV30 and TRBJ2-3, with D maybe TRBD1 (6 bases). This CDR3 spans 15 amino acids. CDR1 is GTSNPN and CDR2 is SVGIG in the germline V gene (reference sequence). The chain's CDR3 is CVWGMKGEGTDTQYF. The CDR3 nucleotides are TGTGTCTGGGGCATGAAGGGGGAAGGGACAGATACGCAGTATTTT.

Concerning this clone: Mismatch with germline at one junction end may stem from a read error. J is TRBJ1-1 and V is TRBV9; D unclear. Per the germline V gene, CDR1 is SGDLS and CDR2 is YYNGEE. The length of the CDR3 is 12 residues. CDR3 amino acids: CASGGLNTEASF. CDR3 DNA sequence: TGTGCCAGTGGTGGACTCAACACTGAAGCTTCCTTT.

This clone was seen at least ten times. The chain employs TRBV19 and TRBJ2-3, with 10 bases that match TRBD2. Germline lookup yields CDR1 LNHDA and CDR2 SQIVND (reference sequence). V gave up 5 bases and J gave up 2 bases; unmatched junction bases: 10. The CDR3 spans 17 residues. The CDR3 nucleotides read TGTGCCAGTAGTCAGGGACTAGCGAGTCCGTTCACAGATACGCAGTATTTT. Its translation: CASSQGLASPFTDTQYF.

CDR3 loop: CASSIQGTDTQYF. The CDR3 DNA follows: TGTGCCAGTAGTATTCAGGGGACAGATACGCAGTATTTT. J is TRBJ2-3 and V is TRBV19; maybe TRBD1 (6 bases). V was cut by 3 bases and J by 3 bases, with 7 bases left in between. This CDR3 is 13 amino acids long. Germline assignment: CDR1 LNHDA and CDR2 SQIVND (reference sequence).

The gene calls are TRBV24-1 and TRBJ2-2, with 9 bases lining up with TRBD2. This CDR3 is 17 amino acids long. V gave up 3 bases and J gave up 5 bases; unmatched junction bases: 9. Per the germline V gene, CDR1 is KGHDR and CDR2 is SFDVKD. The CDR3 nucleotides are TGTGCCACCAGTGATGGCGGCGTGCTAGCGGGGACCGGGGAGCTGTTTTTT. It encodes CATSDGGVLAGTGELFF.

This clone was seen at least ten times. Here the CDR3 reads CASSAHPRDEQYF. DNA of the CDR3: TGTGCCAGCAGCGCCCACCCACGGGACGAGCAGTACTTC. V usage is TRBV7-9 and J usage is TRBJ2-7; D ambiguous. Germline V gene lookup returns CDR1 SEHNR and CDR2 FQNEAQ (reference sequence). Between the trimmed V and J ends, which lost 5 bases and 5 bases, there was a span of 13 bases. The CDR3 sequence is 13 residues long.

J is TRBJ2-1 and V is TRBV6-4; 9 nucleotides line up with TRBD2. Germline-derived CDR1 and CDR2 are MRHNA and SNTAGT. After removal of 0 bases from V and 8 bases from J, the junction contained 8 bases not matched to a gene. CDR3 length: 16 amino acids. The CDR3, as DNA: TGTGCCAGCAGTGACTCGGCTAGCGGGGATGGGGATGAGCAGTTCTTC. The encoded protein is CASSDSASGDGDEQFF.

This clone was detected many times. The chain has TRBV6-1 and TRBJ1-5; D not certain. The length of the CDR3 is 13 residues. V gave up 2 bases and J gave up 4 bases, with 6 bases separating them. The germline V gene has CDR1 MNHNS and CDR2 SASEGT. CDR3 nucleotides: TGTGCCAGCAGTGAATCTTTTAATCAGCCCCAGCATTTT. This encodes CASSESFNQPQHF.

CDR3 bases: TGTGCCAGCAGTGAAATCAAAACTGAAGCTTTCTTT. It yields the protein CASSEIKTEAFF. The J gene is TRBJ1-1, the V gene TRBV2; D uncertain. The length of the CDR3 is 12 residues. V lost 2 bases to trimming and J lost 5 bases, with 6 bases between them. The germline V gene encodes CDR1 SNHLY and CDR2 FYNNEI.

This clone showed up just a few times. This chain joins TRBV20-1 and TRBJ1-2; D might be TRBD1 (6 bases). Trimming stripped 6 bases from V and 4 bases from J, with 18 bases between. The CDR3 sequence is 14 residues long. Germline V gene lookup returns CDR1 DFQATT and CDR2 SNEGSKA (reference sequence). The CDR3 DNA is TGCAGTGCAGACACTCAGGGGATGAGCTATGGCTACACCTTC. Encoded protein: CSADTQGMSYGYTF.

In the case of this clone: Relative to the germline gene, one junction end is altered; a read error may explain this. This chain uses TRBV7-3 with TRBJ2-1; the match to TRBD1 covers 8 bases. The V gene's germline CDR1 is SGHTA and CDR2 FQGTGA. This CDR3 region has 17 residues. The CDR3 coding sequence is TGTGCCAGCACCCTCCGGGACAGGCTTTTCTCCTACAATGAGCAGGCCTTC. This gives the protein CASTLRDRLFSYNEQAF.

On this clone: One end of the junction varies from germline; a read error may be responsible. The genes are TRBV20-1 and TRBJ2-2; no definite D call. The CDR3 runs 15 residues. CDR1 is DFQATT and CDR2 is SNEGSKA in the germline V gene (reference sequence). CDR3 region: CIARFCGRNTGELFF. The CDR3 DNA is TGCATTGCTAGGTTTTGTGGCCGAAACACCGGGGAGCTGTTTTTT.

CDR3 sequence reads: CATSSWDRDTGELFF. The CDR3 region has the DNA TGTGCCACCAGTTCATGGGACCGGGACACCGGGGAGCTGTTTTTT. The V and J genes are TRBV24-1 and TRBJ2-2; D may match TRBD1 or TRBD2 (5 bases each). The CDR3 contains 15 residues. Germline lookup yields CDR1 KGHDR and CDR2 SFDVKD. Trimming shortened V by 6 bases and J by 3 bases, and 13 bases separated the two germline ends.

V gene TRBV11-2 combines with J gene TRBJ2-7; D remains ambiguous. V shed 2 bases and J shed 3 bases, with 5 bases lying between them. The CDR3 has 12 residues. Germline CDR1 and CDR2: SGHAT and FQNNGV. CDR3 sequence: CASSLSHYEQYF. The CDR3 DNA is TGTGCCAGCAGCTTAAGTCACTACGAGCAGTACTTC. Full variable domain (rest looked up from reference TRBV11-2 and TRBJ2-7): EAGVAQSPRYKIIEKRQSVAFWCNPISGHATLYWYQQILGQGPKLLIQFQNNGVVDDSQLPKDRFSAERLKGVDSTLKIQPAKLEDSAVYLCASSLSHYEQYFGPGTRLTVT.

Regarding this clone: At one end, the junction sequence differs from germline, possibly due to a read error. The chain uses TRBV11-2 and TRBJ2-2; D unclear. The V gene's germline CDR1 is SGHAT and CDR2 FQNNGV. The CDR3 has 14 residues. CDR3 bases: TGTGCCAGCAGCTTAGAAGGGAACACCGTGGAGCTGTTTTTT. Translating it yields CASSLEGNTVELFF.

The sample holds many counts of this clone. The chain joins TRBV9 to TRBJ2-1; TRBD1 agrees at 8 bases. V dropped 3 bases and J dropped 8; count of bases not matched to a gene: 1. Per germline, CDR1 SGDLS and CDR2 YYNGEE. The CDR3 is made up of 12 amino acids. In nucleotides, the CDR3 is TGTGCCAGCAGCGGACAGGGGTATGAGCAGTTCTTC. As protein: CASSGQGYEQFF.

The chain employs TRBV20-1 and TRBJ2-2, with TRBD2 matching over 10 bases. Germline V gives CDR1 DFQATT, CDR2 SNEGSKA (reference sequence). Trimming removed 0 bases from V and 5 bases from J; junction bases left unmatched: 9. The CDR3 covers 17 residues. The CDR3 protein is CSARDRLAGEVTGELFF. The CDR3 nucleotides are TGCAGTGCTAGAGATCGGCTAGCGGGAGAGGTTACCGGGGAGCTGTTTTTT.

CDR3 sequence (DNA): TGCGCCAGCAGCTTGGGCGAGCGAAGCACAGATACGCAGTATTTT. Protein product: CASSLGERSTDTQYF. V gene TRBV5-1 combines with J gene TRBJ2-3, with unresolved D. V was trimmed by 0 bases and J by 0 bases, leaving 8 bases between them. Germline CDR1 SGHRS, CDR2 YFSETQ. This CDR3 is 15 amino acids long.

This chain joins TRBV9 and TRBJ2-7, with TRBD2 matching 8 bases. V lost 4 bases and J lost 6; bases outside the gene matches: 6. The CDR3 length is 13 residues. The V gene's germline CDR1 is SGDLS and CDR2 YYNGEE. The CDR3 is CASSQGTSGEQYF. For the CDR3, the DNA is TGTGCCAGCAGCCAGGGGACTAGTGGCGAGCAGTACTTC.

This clone was counted many times. The chain carries TRBV20-1 and TRBJ1-6; 10 nucleotides match TRBD1. The CDR3 length is 12 residues. CDR1 and CDR2 (germline): DFQATT, SNEGSKA (reference sequence). The junction had 3 bases not matched to a gene; V was cut back by 7 bases and J by 9 bases. The DNA of the CDR3 is TGCAGTGTATGGGACAGGGGTTCACCCCTCCACTTT. Encoded protein: CSVWDRGSPLHF.

This clone is labeled as medium-sized. The J gene is TRBJ2-3, the V gene TRBV18; D is uncertain. Trimming pared 0 bases from V and 2 bases from J, leaving 9 bases between. The CDR3 is 15 residues long. Germline loops: CDR1 KGHSH, CDR2 LQKENI. The CDR3 DNA follows: TGTGCCAGCTCACCACCGAGAACAGCCACAGATACGCAGTATTTT. Protein product: CASSPPRTATDTQYF.

The chain combines TRBV9 with TRBJ1-6; 7 nucleotides match TRBD1. The CDR3 loop spans 15 amino acids. Germline assignment: CDR1 SGDLS and CDR2 YYNGEE. V lost 4 bases and J lost 10; bases outside the gene matches: 11. CDR3 sequence: CASSIVTGIGSPLHF. The CDR3, as DNA: TGTGCCAGCAGCATAGTGACAGGGATAGGCTCACCCCTCCACTTT.

At least ten counts were recorded for this clone. The same CDR3 is also encoded by other DNA sequences in this sample. The rearrangement joins TRBV3-1 to TRBJ2-1, with 9 bases identical to TRBD2. Germline-derived CDR1 and CDR2 are LGHDT and YNNKEL (reference sequence). The V gene end was trimmed by 2 bases and the J gene end by 4 bases; junction bases not matched to a gene: 3. The CDR3 is made up of 15 amino acids. The CDR3 protein is CASSQPGLAYNEQFF. DNA for the CDR3: TGTGCCAGCAGCCAACCGGGACTAGCTTACAATGAGCAGTTCTTC.

This clone showed up many times. The chain carries TRBV10-3 and TRBJ2-3; 14 bases line up with TRBD2. Germline CDR1 and CDR2: ENHRY and SYGVKD. This CDR3 comprises 17 residues. The trim removed 10 bases at V and 1 base at J, leaving 10 bases unmatched. The CDR3 DNA reads TGTGCCACGATGGGACTAGCGGGAGAGGGGGGCACAGATACGCAGTATTTT. Encoded protein: CATMGLAGEGGTDTQYF.

This clone was detected many times. The J gene is TRBJ2-3, the V gene TRBV14; unclear D gene. V lost 1 base and J 6 bases, leaving 8 bases between the germline ends. CDR1 SGHDN and CDR2 FVKESK come from the germline V gene. The length of the CDR3 is 13 residues. The CDR3 loop reads CASSQGTADTQYF. DNA of the CDR3: TGTGCCAGCAGCCAAGGGACCGCGGATACGCAGTATTTT. The complete variable domain, with remaining parts taken from reference TRBV14 and TRBJ2-3, reads EAGVTQFPSHSVIEKGQTVTLRCDPISGHDNLYWYRRVMGKEIKFLLHFVKESKQDESGMPNNRFLAERTGGTYSTLKVQPAELEDSGVYFCASSQGTADTQYFGPGTRLTVL.

This rearrangement joins TRBV30 to TRBJ2-7, with 7 bases lining up with TRBD2. Trimming cost V 7 bases and J 3 bases; bases outside gene matches: 6. CDR1 GTSNPN and CDR2 SVGIG come from the germline V gene (reference sequence). The CDR3 totals 12 residues. The CDR3 DNA is TGTGCCTTCGCCGGCGGGGGCTACGAGCAGTACTTC. Translation: CAFAGGGYEQYF.

This chain links TRBV6-2 or TRBV6-3 with TRBJ2-3; D remains ambiguous. V shed 0 bases and J shed 1 base, with 5 bases lying between them. The CDR3 spans 14 residues. Looked up from germline, CDR1 is MNHEY and CDR2 is SVGEGT. CDR3 sequence: CASSYSMGTDTQYF. In DNA, the CDR3 is TGTGCCAGCAGTTACTCGATGGGCACAGATACGCAGTATTTT.

The chain uses TRBV6-5 and TRBJ2-1; TRBD1 matches at 8 bases. Germline V lookup: CDR1 MNHEY, CDR2 SVGAGI. The CDR3 consists of 15 residues. V dropped 6 bases and J dropped 6; count of bases not matched to a gene: 10. The CDR3 DNA is TGTGCCAGCAGCTTAGGGGCAGGGGGCATCAATGAGCAGTTCTTC. Translated: CASSLGAGGINEQFF.

This clone was observed a single time. The CDR3 sequence: CASSPGVLSNQPQHF. The CDR3 DNA sequence: TGTGCCAGCAGCCCAGGGGTGTTAAGCAATCAGCCCCAGCATTTT. This chain connects TRBV5-6 to TRBJ1-5; D might be TRBD1 (6 bases). Germline V gene lookup returns CDR1 SGHDT and CDR2 YYEEEE. CDR3 length: 15 amino acids. Trimming left V 4 bases short and J 1 base short, with 12 bases between.